The 10 T cell receptor delta chains below all came from one sample that was sequenced in a study of γδ T cells in repeated Plasmodium falciparum infection. TCRdb reran clone calling via CATT on the multiplex PCR reads. The table has under 65,000 delta-chain clones, over 1.5% seen once; the top ten hold about 15%. Bulk repertoires came from Vgamma9/Vdelta2+ or Vdelta2-negative gammadelta T cells flow-sorted from PBMC. The sequenced sample consisted of gamma-delta T cells from blood. Receptors were obtained from a pool of human donors (malaria-infected and uninfected, not separated).

Turning to this clone: This DNA's translation differs at residue 6 from TCRdb's protein, which comes from a much larger clone; a read error is likely, and the protein shown is translated from the DNA. This sequence joins TRDV1 and TRDJ1, with a weak D call TRDD3 (8 bases). Germline CDR1 TSWWSYY, CDR2 QGS. Between the trimmed V and J ends, which lost 6 bases and 1 base, there was a span of 42 bases. The CDR3 sequence is 24 residues long. Here the CDR3 reads CALGRPKIPAFLRGIGGGTDKLIF. CDR3 sequence (DNA): TGTGCTCTTGGCCGACCAAAGATTCCTGCCTTCCTTCGGGGGATAGGAGGGGGCACCGATAAACTCATCTTT.

With regard to this clone: TCRdb lists the protein of a much larger clone for this DNA, which differs at residue 20, so this is likely a read error; the protein given here is translated from the DNA itself. The rearrangement uses TRDV1 and TRDJ1; 11 positions match TRDD3. TCRdb leaves out the J gene; it was filled in here by matching the DNA to germline. With V trimmed by 2 bases and J by 7 bases, 33 bases remained unmatched. The CDR3 runs to 24 residues. From germline, CDR1 is TSWWSYY and CDR2 QGS. CDR3 nucleotide sequence: TGTGCTCTTGGGGAATTAAAAAGTCCTCCCTGGGGTGGGGGATACGCCTTGTTGGGCGGTAAACTCATCTTT. Its protein is CALGELKSPPWGGGYALLGGKLIF.

The sample holds a few counts of this clone. With only one base between it and a far larger clone, this is likely a read error. This specimen includes other DNA sequences encoding the same CDR3. The chain's CDR3 is CALGEVLKKVHWGTRLFNIDKLIF. CDR3 sequence (DNA): TGTGCTCTTGGGGAAGTCCTTAAGAAAGTACACTGGGGGACACGATTGTTTAACATCGATAAACTCATCTTT. V and J are TRDV1 and TRDJ1; 9 bases are shared with TRDD3. TCRdb does not report a J gene; here it was assigned by matching the DNA to germline references. The CDR3 contains 24 residues. The V segment lost 2 bases and the J segment 4 bases; nucleotides outside the gene matches: 32. Per the germline V gene, CDR1 is TSWWSYY and CDR2 is QGS.

Of note for this clone: This DNA's translation differs at residue 11 from TCRdb's protein, which comes from a much larger clone; a read error is likely, and the protein shown is translated from the DNA. This chain joins TRDV1 and TRDJ1; 11 bases fit TRDD3. Germline-derived CDR1 and CDR2 are TSWWSYY and QGS. The CDR3 runs to 21 residues. V lost 5 bases to trimming and J lost 0 bases; unmatched junction nucleotides: 20. Here the CDR3 DNA reads TGTGCTCTTGGGTTGTACAGCTGGGGGATACACTATCATCCGCACACCGATAAACTCATCTTT. Encoded protein: CALGLYSWGIHYHPHTDKLIF.

Turning to this clone: TCRdb's protein for this DNA is that of a much larger clone and differs from the translation at residue 17, likely a read error; the protein shown is the DNA translation. CDR3: CAFPSRSEHTGGYRARDKLIF. The CDR3 DNA is TGTGCCTTTCCCTCCCGTTCGGAACATACTGGGGGATACAGGGCCAGAGATAAACTCATCTTT. V usage is TRDV3 and J usage is TRDJ1; 12 bases map to TRDD3. CDR1 is TVYSNPD and CDR2 is GDNSRS in the germline V gene (reference sequence). The CDR3 spans 21 residues. The V gene end was trimmed by 2 bases and the J gene end by 5 bases; junction bases not matched to a gene: 27.

The table lists this clone with many counts. TCRdb's entry gives the protein of a much larger clone, which mismatches this DNA's translation at residue 14, likely from a read error; the protein reported here is translated from the DNA. This chain joins TRAV38-2/DV8 and TRDJ1, with a weak D call TRDD2 (5 bases). The CDR3 totals 16 residues. From germline, CDR1 is TSESDYY and CDR2 QEAYKQQN. In DNA, the CDR3 is TGTGCTTATAGGAGGAAACCTACGAAGTACACCGATAAACCCATCTTT. This translates into CAYRRKPTKYTDKPIF.

This clone was seen at least ten times. TCRdb lists the protein of a much larger clone for this DNA, which differs at residue 14, so this is likely a read error; the protein given here is translated from the DNA itself. CDR3 sequence: CACDTVGGYTDKLTF. DNA for the CDR3: TGTGCCTGTGACACCGTGGGGGGGTACACCGATAAACTCACCTTT. The V and J genes are TRDV2 and TRDJ1, with D tentatively TRDD3 (6 bases). Germline V gene sequence: CDR1 GEAIGNYY, CDR2 EKD. CDR3 size: 15 residues.

As to this clone: The junction departs from the called germline gene at one end, perhaps through a read error. Other DNA variants within this sample encode the same CDR3. The chain uses TRDV2 and TRDJ3; 13 positions agree with TRDD3. Germline CDR1 reads GEAIGNYY; CDR2 reads EKD. This CDR3 comprises 21 residues. The CDR3 DNA is TGTGCCTGCGCCGCTACTGGGGGATACGCTCGGAGTTCCTGGGACACCCGTCAGATGTTTTTC. Protein product: CACAATGGYARSSWDTRQMFF.

A word on this clone: This probably arose from a read error, given a far larger clone one base away. Other DNA sequences in this specimen translate into the identical CDR3. The CDR3 loop reads CALGELASDTGGCRIRRGTDKLIF. The DNA of the CDR3 is TGTGCTCTTGGGGAATTAGCCTCCGATACTGGGGGATGCCGGATTAGGAGAGGCACCGATAAGCTCATCTTT. The rearrangement uses TRDV1 and TRDJ1, with 10 bases matching TRDD3. The CDR3 consists of 24 residues. CDR1 and CDR2 from the germline V gene are TSWWSYY and QGS.

Many counts were recorded for this clone. At residue 14, TCRdb's protein disagrees with the DNA translation; the protein shown here derives from the DNA. CDR3 in amino acids: CALAVPVTYWGSEPIF. CDR3 sequence (DNA): TGTGCTCTTGCCGTTCCTGTGACCTACTGGGGGTCCGAACCCATCTTT. The genes are TRDV1 and TRDJ1; 8 nucleotides match TRDD3. Looked up from germline, CDR1 is TSWWSYY and CDR2 is QGS. This CDR3 region has 16 residues. Losses at the gene ends were 7 bases for V and 13 bases for J; bases not matched to a gene: 23.